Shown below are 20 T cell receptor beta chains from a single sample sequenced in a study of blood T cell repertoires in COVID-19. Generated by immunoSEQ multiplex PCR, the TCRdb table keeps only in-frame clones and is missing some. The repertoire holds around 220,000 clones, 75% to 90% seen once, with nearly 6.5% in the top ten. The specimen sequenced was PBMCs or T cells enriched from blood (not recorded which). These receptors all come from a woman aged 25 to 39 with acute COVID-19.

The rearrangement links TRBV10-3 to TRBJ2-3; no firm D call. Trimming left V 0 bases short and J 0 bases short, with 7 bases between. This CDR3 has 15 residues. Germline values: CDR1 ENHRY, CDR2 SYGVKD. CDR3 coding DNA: TGTGCCATCAGTGAGTCAACCACTAGCACAGATACGCAGTATTTT. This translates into CAISESTTSTDTQYF.

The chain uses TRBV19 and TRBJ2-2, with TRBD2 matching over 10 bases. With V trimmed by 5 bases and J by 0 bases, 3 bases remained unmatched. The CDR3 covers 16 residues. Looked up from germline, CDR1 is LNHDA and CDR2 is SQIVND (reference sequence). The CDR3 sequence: CASSVLAGANTGELFF. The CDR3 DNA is TGTGCCAGTAGTGTTCTAGCGGGAGCGAACACCGGGGAGCTGTTTTTT.

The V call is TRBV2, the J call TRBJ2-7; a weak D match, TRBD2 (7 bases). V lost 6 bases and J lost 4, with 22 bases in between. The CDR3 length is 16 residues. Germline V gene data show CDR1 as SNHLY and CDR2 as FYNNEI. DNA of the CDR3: TGTGCCAGCAGCGACGGCCTGGACAGCGGGAAATACGAGCAGTACTTC. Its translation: CASSDGLDSGKYEQYF.

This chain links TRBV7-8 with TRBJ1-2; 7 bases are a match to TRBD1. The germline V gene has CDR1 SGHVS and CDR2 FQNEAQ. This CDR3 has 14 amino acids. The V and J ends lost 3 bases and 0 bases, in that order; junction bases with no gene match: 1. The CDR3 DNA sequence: TGTGCCAGCAGCTTGGACAGGACTAACTATGGCTACACCTTC. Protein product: CASSLDRTNYGYTF.

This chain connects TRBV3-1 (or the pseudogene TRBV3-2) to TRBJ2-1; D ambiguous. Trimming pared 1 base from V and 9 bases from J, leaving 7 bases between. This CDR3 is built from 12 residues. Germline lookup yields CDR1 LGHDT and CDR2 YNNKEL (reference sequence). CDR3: CASSQVAGEQFF. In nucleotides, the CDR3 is TGTGCCAGCAGCCAAGTCGCCGGTGAGCAGTTCTTC.

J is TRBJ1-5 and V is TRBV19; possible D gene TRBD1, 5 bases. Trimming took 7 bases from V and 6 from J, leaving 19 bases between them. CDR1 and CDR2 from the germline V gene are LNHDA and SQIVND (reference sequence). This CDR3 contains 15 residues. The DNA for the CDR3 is TGTGCCAGTACCGACGGGCAGGGTCTGGGTCAGCCCCAGCATTTT. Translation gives CASTDGQGLGQPQHF.

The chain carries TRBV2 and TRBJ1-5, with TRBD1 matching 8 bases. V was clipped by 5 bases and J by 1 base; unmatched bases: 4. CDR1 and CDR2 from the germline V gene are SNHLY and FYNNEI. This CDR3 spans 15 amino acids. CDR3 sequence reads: CASSQGALSNQPQHF. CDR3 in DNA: TGTGCCAGCAGTCAGGGGGCCTTGAGCAATCAGCCCCAGCATTTT.

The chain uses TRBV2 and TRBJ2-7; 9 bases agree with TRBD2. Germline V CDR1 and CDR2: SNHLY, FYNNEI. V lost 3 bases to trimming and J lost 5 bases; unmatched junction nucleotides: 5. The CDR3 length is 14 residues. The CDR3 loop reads CASSDVGLAHEQYF. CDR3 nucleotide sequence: TGTGCCAGCAGTGACGTGGGACTAGCCCACGAGCAGTACTTC.

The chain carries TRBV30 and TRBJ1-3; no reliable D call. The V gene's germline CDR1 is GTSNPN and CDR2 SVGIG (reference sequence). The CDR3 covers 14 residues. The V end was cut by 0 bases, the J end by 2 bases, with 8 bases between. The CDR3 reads CAWSVINTGNTIYF. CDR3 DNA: TGTGCCTGGAGTGTAATTAACACTGGAAACACCATATATTTT. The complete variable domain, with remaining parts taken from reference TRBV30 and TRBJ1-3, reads SQTIHQWPATLVQPVGSPLSLECTVEGTSNPNLYWYRQAAGRGLQLLFYSVGIGQISSEVPQNLSASRPQDRQFILSSKKLLLSDSGFYLCAWSVINTGNTIYFGEGSWLTVV.

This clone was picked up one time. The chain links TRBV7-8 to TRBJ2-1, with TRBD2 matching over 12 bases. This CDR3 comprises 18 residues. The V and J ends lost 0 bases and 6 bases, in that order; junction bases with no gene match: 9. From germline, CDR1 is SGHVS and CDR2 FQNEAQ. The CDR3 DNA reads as TGTGCCAGCAGCTTAGCGCTTAGTAGACTAGCGGGAGCCAATGAGCAGTTCTTC. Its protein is CASSLALSRLAGANEQFF.

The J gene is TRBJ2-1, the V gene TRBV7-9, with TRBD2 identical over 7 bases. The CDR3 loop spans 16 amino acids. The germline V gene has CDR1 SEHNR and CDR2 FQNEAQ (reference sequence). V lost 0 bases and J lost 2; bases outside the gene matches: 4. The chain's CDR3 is CASSLAWGRAYNEQFF. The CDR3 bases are TGTGCCAGCAGCTTAGCTTGGGGGAGGGCCTACAATGAGCAGTTCTTC.

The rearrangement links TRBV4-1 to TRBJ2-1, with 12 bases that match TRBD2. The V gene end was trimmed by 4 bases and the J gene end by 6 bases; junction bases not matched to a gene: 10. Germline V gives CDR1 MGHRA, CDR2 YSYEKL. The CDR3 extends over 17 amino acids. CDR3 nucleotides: TGCGCCAGCAGCCCTATCGGACTAGCGGGGCCTCTCAATGAGCAGTTCTTC. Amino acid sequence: CASSPIGLAGPLNEQFF.

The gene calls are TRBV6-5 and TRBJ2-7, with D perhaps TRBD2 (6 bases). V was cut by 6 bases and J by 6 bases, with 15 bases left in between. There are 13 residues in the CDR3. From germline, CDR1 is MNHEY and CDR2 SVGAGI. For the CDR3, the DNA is TGTGCCAGCAGCGGGGGAATAAGGAGCGAGCAGTACTTC. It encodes CASSGGIRSEQYF.

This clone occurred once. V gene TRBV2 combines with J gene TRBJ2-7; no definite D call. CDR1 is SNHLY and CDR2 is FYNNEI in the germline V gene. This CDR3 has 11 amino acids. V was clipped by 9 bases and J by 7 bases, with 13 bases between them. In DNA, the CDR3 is TGTGCCAGTTTCGGAGCAAAGGAGCAGTACTTC. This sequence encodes CASFGAKEQYF.

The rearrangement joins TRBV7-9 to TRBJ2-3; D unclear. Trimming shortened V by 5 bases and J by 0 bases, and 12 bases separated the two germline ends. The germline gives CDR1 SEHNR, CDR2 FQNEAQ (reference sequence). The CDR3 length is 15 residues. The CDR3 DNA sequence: TGTGCCAGCAGCCTTAGAATACCTAGCACAGATACGCAGTATTTT. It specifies CASSLRIPSTDTQYF.

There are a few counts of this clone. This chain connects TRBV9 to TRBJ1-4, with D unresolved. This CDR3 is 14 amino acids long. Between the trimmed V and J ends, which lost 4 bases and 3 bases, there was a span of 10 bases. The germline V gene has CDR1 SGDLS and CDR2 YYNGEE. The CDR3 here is CASSTEGANEKLFF. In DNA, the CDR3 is TGTGCCAGCAGCACGGAGGGCGCTAATGAAAAACTGTTTTTT.

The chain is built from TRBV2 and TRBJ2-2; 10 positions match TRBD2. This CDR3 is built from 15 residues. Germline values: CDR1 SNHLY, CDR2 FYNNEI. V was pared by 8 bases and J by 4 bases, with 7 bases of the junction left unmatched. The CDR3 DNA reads TGTGCCAGCGGGGAGCGGGAGGGAAGCACCGGGGAGCTGTTTTTT. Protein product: CASGEREGSTGELFF. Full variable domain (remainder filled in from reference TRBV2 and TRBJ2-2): EPEVTQTPSHQVTQMGQEVILRCVPISNHLYFYWYRQILGQKVEFLVSFYNNEISEKSEIFDDQFSVERPDGSNFTLKIRSTKLEDSAMYFCASGEREGSTGELFFGEGSRLTVL.

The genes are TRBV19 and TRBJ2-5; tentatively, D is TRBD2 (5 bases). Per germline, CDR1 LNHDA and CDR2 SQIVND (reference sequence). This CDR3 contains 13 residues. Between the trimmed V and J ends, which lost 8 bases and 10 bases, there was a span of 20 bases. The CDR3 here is CASGGRLKGSQYF. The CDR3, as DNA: TGTGCCAGTGGAGGACGGCTAAAAGGGAGCCAGTACTTC.

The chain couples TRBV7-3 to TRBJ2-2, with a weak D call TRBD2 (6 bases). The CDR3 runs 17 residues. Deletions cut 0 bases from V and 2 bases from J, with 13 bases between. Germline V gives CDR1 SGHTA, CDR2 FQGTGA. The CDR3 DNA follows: TGTGCCAGCAGCTTAACTGGGGGAGGAATAAACACCGGGGAGCTGTTTTTT. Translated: CASSLTGGGINTGELFF.

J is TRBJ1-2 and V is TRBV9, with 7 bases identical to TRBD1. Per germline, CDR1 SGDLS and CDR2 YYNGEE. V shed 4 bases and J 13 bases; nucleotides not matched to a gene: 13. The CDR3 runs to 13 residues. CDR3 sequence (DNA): TGTGCCAGCAGCCCCACGGGTGGGGACAGCGGCACCTTC. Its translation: CASSPTGGDSGTF.